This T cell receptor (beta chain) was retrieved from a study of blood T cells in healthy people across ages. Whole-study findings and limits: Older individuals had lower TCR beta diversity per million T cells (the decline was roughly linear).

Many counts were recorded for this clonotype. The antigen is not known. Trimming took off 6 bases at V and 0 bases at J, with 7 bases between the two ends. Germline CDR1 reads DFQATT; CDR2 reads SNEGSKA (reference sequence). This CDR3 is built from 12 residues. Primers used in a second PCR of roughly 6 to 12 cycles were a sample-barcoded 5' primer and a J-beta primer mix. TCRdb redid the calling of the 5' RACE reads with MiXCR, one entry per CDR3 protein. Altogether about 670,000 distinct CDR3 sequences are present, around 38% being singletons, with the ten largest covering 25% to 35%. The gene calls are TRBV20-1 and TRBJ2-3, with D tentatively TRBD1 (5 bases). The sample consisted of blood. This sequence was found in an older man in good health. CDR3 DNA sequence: TGCAGTGCCGACAGTAGCACAGATACGCAGTATTTT. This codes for CSADSSTDTQYF.